The 25 T cell receptor beta chains in this list originate from one sample, sequenced in a study of blood T cell repertoires in COVID-19. Generated by immunoSEQ multiplex PCR, the TCRdb table keeps only in-frame clones and is missing some. The sample consists of a few hundred thousand clones, 86% of them appearing once. Material: peripheral blood. The receptors were gathered from a woman between 50 and 59 years old with acute or convalescent COVID-19.

In its sample, this clone was seen once. This rearrangement joins TRBV19 to TRBJ2-1; 11 bases fit TRBD2. The CDR3 sequence is 19 residues long. V dropped 6 bases and J dropped 1; count of bases not matched to a gene: 14. Per the germline V gene, CDR1 is LNHDA and CDR2 is SQIVND (reference sequence). The CDR3: CASSSYGPPSGGSYNEQFF. CDR3 DNA: TGTGCCAGTAGCTCATATGGCCCTCCTAGCGGGGGGTCCTACAATGAGCAGTTCTTC.

The CDR3 protein is CASSRGQGAGEQYF. CDR3 nucleotides: TGTGCCAGCAGCCGGGGACAGGGGGCTGGGGAGCAGTACTTC. The chain links TRBV5-4 to TRBJ2-7; TRBD1 matches 12 bases. V shed 4 bases and J 7 bases; nucleotides not matched to a gene: 6. Per the germline V gene, CDR1 is SGHNT and CDR2 is YYREEE (reference sequence). The CDR3 runs to 14 residues.

This clone was detected a few times. The rearrangement joins TRBV5-8 to TRBJ2-1, with TRBD2 identical over 8 bases. The germline CDR1 and CDR2 sequences are SGHTS and YDEGEE. The V segment lost 4 bases and the J segment 0 bases; nucleotides outside the gene matches: 3. The CDR3 loop spans 15 amino acids. In DNA, the CDR3 is TGTGCCAGCAGCGAGCGGGGGAGCTCCTACAATGAGCAGTTCTTC. Its translation is CASSERGSSYNEQFF.

The chain employs TRBV27 and TRBJ1-2; a possible D gene is TRBD1 (5 bases). CDR1 and CDR2 (germline): MNHEY, SMNVEV (reference sequence). The CDR3 has 14 residues. V lost 5 bases and J 6 bases, leaving 16 bases between the germline ends. The CDR3 loop reads CASSHSGTGDGYTF. For the CDR3, the DNA is TGTGCCAGCAGTCATTCCGGGACGGGAGATGGCTACACCTTC.

This clone has only one observation. The rearrangement joins TRBV29-1 to TRBJ1-2; D might be TRBD1 (5 bases). Trimming pared 4 bases from V and 6 bases from J, leaving 18 bases between. The CDR3 is 14 amino acids. Germline V gene sequence: CDR1 SQVTM, CDR2 ANQGSEA. The CDR3 here is CSVGEGPHNDGYTF. The CDR3 region has the DNA TGCAGCGTTGGGGAGGGGCCACATAATGATGGCTACACCTTC.

The chain uses TRBV9 and TRBJ2-5; the D is unclear. Trimming pared 2 bases from V and 0 bases from J, leaving 5 bases between. The CDR3 runs 13 residues. Germline-derived CDR1 and CDR2 are SGDLS and YYNGEE. CDR3 loop: CASSVSDQETQYF. CDR3 bases: TGTGCCAGCAGCGTCTCAGACCAAGAGACCCAGTACTTC.

V and J are TRBV6-4 and TRBJ1-4; TRBD1 matches at 11 bases. This CDR3 is 17 amino acids long. Losses at the gene ends were 7 bases for V and 0 bases for J; bases not matched to a gene: 7. Per germline, CDR1 MRHNA and CDR2 SNTAGT. CDR3: CASTNPGQGATNEKLFF. In nucleotides, the CDR3 is TGTGCCAGCACCAATCCGGGACAGGGGGCAACTAATGAAAAACTGTTTTTT.

The chain uses TRBV18 and TRBJ2-3, with TRBD1 as a possible D gene (6 bases). Germline V gene sequence: CDR1 KGHSH, CDR2 LQKENI. The CDR3 consists of 15 residues. V was pared by 1 base and J by 3 bases, with 11 bases between. The CDR3 coding sequence is TGTGCCAGCTCACCACAAAATACAGGGACAGATACGCAGTATTTT. Translating gives CASSPQNTGTDTQYF.

The chain joins TRBV19 to TRBJ2-7; tentatively, D is TRBD2 (6 bases). Trimming pared 4 bases from V and 1 base from J, leaving 8 bases between. Germline V gene sequence: CDR1 LNHDA, CDR2 SQIVND (reference sequence). The CDR3 has 13 amino acids. The CDR3 coding sequence is TGTGCCAGTAGTAACCGGGAGTCCTACGAGCAGTACTTC. Translation gives CASSNRESYEQYF.

The V and J genes are TRBV10-3 and TRBJ2-7, with 8 bases matching TRBD2. Germline V CDR1 and CDR2: ENHRY, SYGVKD. The CDR3 runs 15 residues. Trimming cost V 3 bases and J 0 bases; bases outside gene matches: 4. CDR3 amino acids: CAISETAGVSYEQYF. The DNA of the CDR3 is TGTGCCATCAGTGAAACAGCGGGGGTCTCCTACGAGCAGTACTTC.

This chain joins TRBV29-1 and TRBJ2-5, with TRBD1 as a possible D gene (6 bases). The CDR3 totals 12 residues. V lost 1 base, J lost 6 bases, and 9 bases lay in between. Germline V gene data show CDR1 as SQVTM and CDR2 as ANQGSEA. The CDR3 spells CSVEAGEKTQYF. The CDR3 nucleotides are TGCAGCGTTGAAGCAGGGGAAAAGACCCAGTACTTC.

V gene TRBV5-6 combines with J gene TRBJ2-3; the match to TRBD2 covers 11 bases. Germline CDR1 and CDR2: SGHDT and YYEEEE. Losses at the gene ends were 4 bases for V and 1 base for J; bases not matched to a gene: 8. This CDR3 spans 17 amino acids. The CDR3 DNA reads as TGTGCCAGCAGCAAGATCGTACTAGCGGGGGGCACAGATACGCAGTATTTT. The encoded protein is CASSKIVLAGGTDTQYF.

This chain joins TRBV12-2 and TRBJ2-7; TRBD2, as called in the table, went unchecked against the DNA. TRBV12-2 is a listed pseudogene. The CDR3 covers 18 residues. CDR3 DNA sequence: TGTGCAAGTCGCTTAGACGGGAGGGCCCTTAGGAATACCTACGAGCAGTACTTC. It translates to CASRLDGRALRNTYEQYF.

The chain is built from TRBV9 and TRBJ2-5, with D perhaps matching TRBD2 (5 bases). Per the germline V gene, CDR1 is SGDLS and CDR2 is YYNGEE. Trimming took 7 bases from V and 7 from J, leaving 11 bases between them. The CDR3 extends over 11 amino acids. CDR3 amino acids: CASGGVGTQYF. The CDR3 DNA is TGTGCCAGCGGAGGAGTCGGGACCCAGTACTTC.

The chain recombines TRBV7-2 with TRBJ2-3; maybe TRBD2 (6 bases). Germline-derived CDR1 and CDR2 are SGHTA and FQGNSA. This CDR3 is 17 amino acids long. Trimming took off 5 bases at V and 5 bases at J, with 23 bases between the two ends. CDR3 region: CASSLFYVADNGDTQYF. In DNA, the CDR3 is TGTGCCAGCAGCCTTTTTTATGTAGCGGACAACGGAGATACGCAGTATTTT.

V gene TRBV7-8 combines with J gene TRBJ1-5; TRBD1 matches at 7 bases. Looked up from germline, CDR1 is SGHVS and CDR2 is FQNEAQ. This CDR3 is 15 amino acids long. V lost 3 bases to trimming and J lost 2 bases; unmatched junction nucleotides: 4. CDR3 loop: CASSFGQAGNQPQHF. The CDR3 nucleotides are TGTGCCAGCAGCTTCGGACAGGCAGGCAATCAGCCCCAGCATTTT.

The chain carries TRBV3-1 (or the pseudogene TRBV3-2) and TRBJ2-7, with 8 positions matching TRBD1. The CDR3 runs to 16 residues. Germline V CDR1 and CDR2: LGHDT, YNNKEL (reference sequence). Trimming at V came to 5 bases and at J to 2 bases, leaving 11 bases not matched to a gene. CDR3 sequence: CASSFRSRGLAYEQYF. In DNA form, the CDR3 reads TGTGCCAGCAGCTTCCGATCCAGGGGGCTGGCCTACGAGCAGTACTTC.

The chain couples TRBV29-1 to TRBJ1-2; no reliable D call. With 5 bases removed from V and 0 bases from J, the gap between germline ends came to 10 bases. The CDR3 covers 13 residues. Germline V lookup: CDR1 SQVTM, CDR2 ANQGSEA. The CDR3 DNA reads as TGCAGCGTTTCACAGAGCACTAACTATGGCTACACCTTC. Protein: CSVSQSTNYGYTF.

This clone was counted between two and nine times. The CDR3 loop is CASSQGKTSGAETQYF. The CDR3 DNA reads TGTGCCAGCAGCCAAGGAAAGACTAGCGGGGCTGAGACCCAGTACTTC. The chain joins TRBV3-1 (or the pseudogene TRBV3-2) to TRBJ2-5, with 11 positions matching TRBD2. This CDR3 is 16 amino acids long. Germline CDR1 and CDR2: LGHDT and YNNKEL (reference sequence). Germline trimming cut 1 base from V and 5 bases from J; bases unmatched to any gene: 6.

This clone was counted between two and nine times. This chain links TRBV3-1 (or the pseudogene TRBV3-2) with TRBJ2-2; 9 positions agree with TRBD1. Germline V CDR1 and CDR2: LGHDT, YNNKEL (reference sequence). The CDR3 contains 15 residues. Losses at the gene ends were 4 bases for V and 7 bases for J; bases not matched to a gene: 7. CDR3 in DNA: TGTGCCAGCAGCCCCGCCGGGACAGGGCTCGGGGAGCTGTTTTTT. As protein: CASSPAGTGLGELFF.

This rearrangement joins TRBV10-3 to TRBJ2-3; no firm D call. The CDR3 is 13 residues long. Germline lookup yields CDR1 ENHRY and CDR2 SYGVKD. The germline V and J ends were trimmed by 0 bases and 7 bases, with 8 bases remaining between them. CDR3 sequence: CAISESLIYTQYF. CDR3 nucleotide sequence: TGTGCCATCAGTGAGTCCCTAATTTATACGCAGTATTTT.

Note on this clone: This sample includes further DNA sequences coding for the same CDR3. The chain is built from TRBV27 and TRBJ2-7; 14 bases agree with TRBD2. Germline lookup yields CDR1 MNHEY and CDR2 SMNVEV (reference sequence). The CDR3 runs 15 residues. After removal of 3 bases from V and 3 bases from J, the junction contained 1 base not matched to a gene. The CDR3: CASSLGLAGVYEQYF. In DNA form, the CDR3 reads TGTGCCAGCAGTTTGGGACTAGCGGGAGTCTACGAGCAGTACTTC.

CDR3 amino acids: CASSLYSGGRDTQYF. The CDR3 bases are TGTGCCAGCAGTTTATATAGCGGCGGCCGGGACACGCAGTATTTT. The chain employs TRBV28 and TRBJ2-3; a weak D match, TRBD2 (6 bases). The CDR3 spans 15 residues. V lost 1 base and J lost 9, with 17 bases in between. Germline CDR1 reads MDHEN; CDR2 reads SYDVKM.

The gene calls are TRBV5-1 and TRBJ1-1, with TRBD1 matching 10 bases. Germline CDR1 is SGHRS and CDR2 is YFSETQ. V was pared by 4 bases and J by 0 bases, with 6 bases of the junction left unmatched. This CDR3 spans 16 amino acids. For the CDR3, the DNA is TGCGCCAGCAGCGGGACAGGGGCCGGGCTGAACACTGAAGCTTTCTTT. Amino acids: CASSGTGAGLNTEAFF.

The V call is TRBV28, the J call TRBJ1-2; D possibly corresponds to TRBD1 (6 bases). This CDR3 has 13 residues. V lost 6 bases and J lost 5, with 13 bases in between. CDR1 MDHEN and CDR2 SYDVKM come from the germline V gene. The CDR3 here is CASRRQEIYGYTF. The DNA for the CDR3 is TGTGCCAGCAGGCGACAGGAAATTTATGGCTACACCTTC.